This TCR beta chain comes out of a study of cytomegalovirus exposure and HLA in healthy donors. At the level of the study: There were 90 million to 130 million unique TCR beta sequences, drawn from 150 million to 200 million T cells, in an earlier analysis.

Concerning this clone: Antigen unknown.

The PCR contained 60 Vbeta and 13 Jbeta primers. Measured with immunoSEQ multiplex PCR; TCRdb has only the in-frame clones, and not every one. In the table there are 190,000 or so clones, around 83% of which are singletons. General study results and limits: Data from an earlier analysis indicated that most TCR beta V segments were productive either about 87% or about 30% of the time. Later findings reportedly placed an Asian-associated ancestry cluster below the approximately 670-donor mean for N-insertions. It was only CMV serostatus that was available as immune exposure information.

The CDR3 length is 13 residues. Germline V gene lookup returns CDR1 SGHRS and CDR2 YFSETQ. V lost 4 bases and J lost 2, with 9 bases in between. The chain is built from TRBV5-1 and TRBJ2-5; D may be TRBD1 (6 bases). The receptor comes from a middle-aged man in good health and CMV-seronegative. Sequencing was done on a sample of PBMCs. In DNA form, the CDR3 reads TGCGCCAGCAGCAGGGGACAACAAGAGACCCAGTACTTC. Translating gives CASSRGQQETQYF.